This TCR beta chain was profiled in a study of blood T cell repertoires in COVID-19. Study overall: T cells, B-cell-depleted T cells, or PBMCs provided the cDNA or gDNA that served as material.

Libraries were prepared by immunoSEQ multiplex PCR; TCRdb keeps only in-frame clonotypes and omits some of them. The sample consists of about 96,000 clones, around 84% of them appearing once. The germline V gene encodes CDR1 MNHGY and CDR2 SAAAGT. The CDR3 contains 21 residues. V gave up 0 bases and J gave up 1 base; unmatched junction bases: 17. Material: peripheral blood. This clonotype was sampled from a woman in her fifties or sixties with acute or convalescent COVID-19. The rearrangement joins TRBV6-8 to TRBJ1-4, with 7 bases matching TRBD1. In nucleotides, the CDR3 is TGTGCCAGCAGTTACTCGATAGCCGGGACAGTTGTCCGGGGAACTAATGAAAAACTGTTTTTT. Amino acids: CASSYSIAGTVVRGTNEKLFF.